Following are 17 T cell receptor beta chains from one sample sequenced in a study of blood T cell repertoires in COVID-19. Profiling relied on immunoSEQ multiplex PCR, and the TCRdb table lists in-frame clones only, not all of them. The table lists tens of thousands of clones, around 90% of them singletons. Sequenced material: peripheral blood. The source of these receptors is an elderly man with acute or convalescent COVID-19.

The chain joins TRBV6-2 or TRBV6-3 to TRBJ2-5, with D possibly matching TRBD2 (6 bases). The CDR3 sequence is 15 residues long. Deletions cut 4 bases from V and 2 bases from J, with 14 bases between. Germline loops: CDR1 MNHEY, CDR2 SVGEGT. CDR3 DNA: TGTGCCAGCAGTTCACCCAATGCGGGGCAAGAGACCCAGTACTTC. Its translation: CASSSPNAGQETQYF.

By frequency in the sample, this clone is large (0.1 to 1%). CDR3 sequence reads: CASSLAEGARTEAFF. The DNA of the CDR3 is TGTGCCAGCAGCTTAGCGGAGGGGGCGAGGACTGAAGCTTTCTTT. V and J are TRBV7-9 and TRBJ1-1, with TRBD1 matching 7 bases. This CDR3 contains 15 residues. Germline assignment: CDR1 SEHNR and CDR2 FQNEAQ (reference sequence). Losses at the gene ends were 0 bases for V and 5 bases for J; bases not matched to a gene: 6.

The chain links TRBV19 to TRBJ1-4, with D hard to call. From germline, CDR1 is LNHDA and CDR2 SQIVND (reference sequence). Trimming removed 1 base from V and 8 bases from J, with 17 bases in between. The CDR3 contains 16 residues. The CDR3 DNA sequence: TGTGCCAGTAGTATAGCTGGAGCCCGCACTCGAGAAAAACTGTTTTTT. As protein: CASSIAGARTREKLFF.

The rearrangement links TRBV5-1 to TRBJ1-4, with 7 bases matching TRBD1. The germline CDR1 and CDR2 sequences are SGHRS and YFSETQ. V lost 4 bases to trimming and J lost 2 bases; unmatched junction nucleotides: 5. The CDR3 runs 15 residues. For the CDR3, the DNA is TGCGCCAGCAGCACCGCAGGGGGGACTAATGAAAAACTGTTTTTT. Protein product: CASSTAGGTNEKLFF.

The CDR3 DNA follows: TGTGCCAGCAGCCCGGGACAGGGGAACACTGAAGCTTTCTTT. Protein: CASSPGQGNTEAFF. The rearrangement links TRBV7-2 to TRBJ1-1, with TRBD1 matching 9 bases. Germline values: CDR1 SGHTA, CDR2 FQGNSA. The J segment lost 1 base and the V segment lost 5 bases, leaving 2 bases of the junction unmatched. The CDR3 runs 14 residues.

This clone appeared once. V and J are TRBV19 and TRBJ1-5, with D possibly matching TRBD1 (6 bases). V lost 0 bases and J lost 1, with 10 bases in between. Germline-derived CDR1 and CDR2 are LNHDA and SQIVND (reference sequence). This CDR3 contains 16 residues. The CDR3 protein is CASSIDRGRSNQPQHF. In nucleotides, the CDR3 is TGTGCCAGTAGTATAGACAGGGGCCGGAGCAATCAGCCCCAGCATTTT.

V gene TRBV20-1 combines with J gene TRBJ1-5; D is perhaps TRBD1 (6 bases). The CDR3 consists of 14 residues. Germline assignment: CDR1 DFQATT and CDR2 SNEGSKA (reference sequence). Between the trimmed V and J ends, which lost 3 bases and 5 bases, there was a span of 14 bases. The CDR3 reads CSASTTGSDQPQHF. The DNA of the CDR3 is TGCAGTGCTAGTACCACAGGGTCCGATCAGCCCCAGCATTTT.

This clone was counted at least ten times. CDR3 protein: CASSWTGGEEKLFF. The DNA of the CDR3 is TGTGCCAGCAGCTGGACAGGGGGTGAGGAAAAACTGTTTTTT. The chain is built from TRBV11-2 and TRBJ1-4; TRBD1 matches 10 bases. Trimming took 4 bases from V and 8 from J; bases not matched to a gene: 4. CDR1 is SGHAT, CDR2 FQNNGV, per germline. The CDR3 runs 14 residues.

The chain couples TRBV9 to TRBJ2-2, with D perhaps matching TRBD2 (5 bases). Germline V gene lookup returns CDR1 SGDLS and CDR2 YYNGEE. This CDR3 has 13 residues. Trimming left V 6 bases short and J 4 bases short, with 10 bases between. CDR3 nucleotides: TGTGCCAGCAAGGCGGGCCCCACCGGGGAGCTGTTTTTT. Encoded protein: CASKAGPTGELFF.

In DNA form, the CDR3 reads TGTGCCACCAGCAGAGTATTCCCGCCAGCTAATGAAAAACTGTTTTTT. It is translated as CATSRVFPPANEKLFF. The gene calls are TRBV15 and TRBJ1-4; unclear D gene. V was cut by 1 base and J by 3 bases, with 12 bases left in between. The CDR3 contains 16 residues. Looked up from germline, CDR1 is LNHNV and CDR2 is YYDKDF (reference sequence).

In DNA, the CDR3 is TGTGCCAGCTCACCACCCGATCGGGACCAAGAGACCCAGTACTTC. It is translated as CASSPPDRDQETQYF. This chain joins TRBV18 and TRBJ2-5; D is ambiguous. In germline, CDR1 is KGHSH, CDR2 LQKENI. The V and J ends lost 0 bases and 0 bases respectively, with 8 bases between them. This CDR3 has 15 amino acids.

This chain connects TRBV7-9 to TRBJ2-3; 9 positions agree with TRBD2. Germline assignment: CDR1 SEHNR and CDR2 FQNEAQ (reference sequence). Trimming removed 5 bases from V and 1 base from J; junction bases left unmatched: 10. The CDR3 runs 17 residues. CDR3: CASSPLPSSGGTDTQYF. DNA for the CDR3: TGTGCCAGCAGCCCACTCCCCTCTAGCGGGGGCACAGATACGCAGTATTTT.

J is TRBJ2-1 and V is TRBV6-5; no definite D call. Germline V gene data show CDR1 as MNHEY and CDR2 as SVGAGI. The CDR3 is 15 residues long. Trimming removed 4 bases at V and 0 bases at J, with 10 bases between. As DNA, the CDR3 is TGTGCCAGCAGTTCCCCTAGGAGCTCCTACAATGAGCAGTTCTTC. Translating gives CASSSPRSSYNEQFF.

The V gene is TRBV18, the J gene TRBJ1-2; 9 bases are shared with TRBD1. After removal of 0 bases from V and 7 bases from J, the junction contained 3 bases not matched to a gene. The CDR3 length is 14 residues. Germline loops: CDR1 KGHSH, CDR2 LQKENI. CDR3 amino acids: CASSPPTGGGGYTF. Written as DNA, the CDR3 is TGTGCCAGCTCACCACCTACAGGGGGCGGTGGCTACACCTTC.

This chain uses TRBV7-2 with TRBJ1-2, with D unresolved. V was cut by 5 bases and J by 4 bases, with 14 bases left in between. Germline CDR1 and CDR2: SGHTA and FQGNSA. The CDR3 is 14 residues long. The CDR3 here is CASSPPGWGYGYTF. The CDR3, as DNA: TGTGCCAGCAGCCCCCCGGGGTGGGGCTATGGCTACACCTTC.

The gene calls are TRBV7-2 and TRBJ2-1; 8 nucleotides align to TRBD1. The CDR3 is made up of 16 amino acids. Germline V gives CDR1 SGHTA, CDR2 FQGNSA. The J segment lost 6 bases and the V segment lost 1 base, leaving 8 bases of the junction unmatched. The CDR3 sequence: CASSLVSGQGSNEQFF. The CDR3 region has the DNA TGTGCCAGCAGCTTAGTTTCCGGACAGGGAAGCAATGAGCAGTTCTTC. The full variable domain, with the rest looked up from reference TRBV7-2 and TRBJ2-1, is GAGVSQSPSNKVTEKGKDVELRCDPISGHTALYWYRQSLGQGLEFLIYFQGNSAPDKSGLPSDRFSAERTGGSVSTLTIQRTQQEDSAVYLCASSLVSGQGSNEQFFGPGTRLTVL.

This clone came up once. V is TRBV5-4 and J is TRBJ2-7; TRBD2 matches at 12 bases. This CDR3 region has 15 residues. V lost 4 bases to trimming and J lost 6 bases; unmatched junction nucleotides: 8. CDR1 is SGHNT, CDR2 YYREEE, per germline (reference sequence). CDR3 sequence: CASSLPTSGGGEQYF. In DNA, the CDR3 is TGTGCCAGCAGCCTTCCGACTAGCGGGGGAGGCGAGCAGTACTTC. Supplemented by reference TRBV5-4 and TRBJ2-7, the full variable domain reads ETGVTQSPTHLIKTRGQQVTLRCSSQSGHNTVSWYQQALGQGPQFIFQYYREEENGRGNFPPRFSGLQFPNYSSELNVNALELDDSALYLCASSLPTSGGGEQYFGPGTRLTVT.